Below are 22 T cell receptor beta chains sequenced from a single sample in a study of cytomegalovirus exposure and HLA in healthy donors. PCR primers comprised 60 Vbeta and 13 Jbeta primers. The method was immunoSEQ multiplex PCR; TCRdb's version includes in-frame clones alone and lacks a portion of them. The profile shows about 200,000 clones, around 90% of them singletons. The source material was PBMCs. These receptors originate from a boy aged 2 to 10 in good health and CMV-seronegative.

The chain carries TRBV29-1 and TRBJ2-2, with 7 bases fitting TRBD1. Trimming cost V 5 bases and J 1 base; bases outside gene matches: 7. There are 15 residues in the CDR3. Looked up from germline, CDR1 is SQVTM and CDR2 is ANQGSEA. The CDR3 sequence is CSVHARTGNTGELFF. In nucleotides, the CDR3 is TGCAGCGTTCACGCACGGACAGGGAACACCGGGGAGCTGTTTTTT.

The rearrangement links TRBV19 to TRBJ1-5; D remains ambiguous. The V end was cut by 4 bases, the J end by 9 bases, with 16 bases between. This CDR3 contains 14 residues. The germline gives CDR1 LNHDA, CDR2 SQIVND (reference sequence). CDR3 bases: TGTGCCAGTAGTAAAACCCCCGGGTATTGGCCCCAGCATTTT. This gives the protein CASSKTPGYWPQHF.

This chain uses TRBV14 with TRBJ2-3; a possible D gene is TRBD2 (6 bases). Per the germline V gene, CDR1 is SGHDN and CDR2 is FVKESK. V was pared by 4 bases and J by 6 bases, with 20 bases between. This CDR3 has 16 amino acids. CDR3 DNA sequence: TGTGCCAGCAGCCGTCGCCCCCCCGGGAGTATCGATACGCAGTATTTT. This gives the protein CASSRRPPGSIDTQYF. Based on the CDR3 plus reference TRBV14 and TRBJ2-3, the full variable domain is EAGVTQFPSHSVIEKGQTVTLRCDPISGHDNLYWYRRVMGKEIKFLLHFVKESKQDESGMPNNRFLAERTGGTYSTLKVQPAELEDSGVYFCASSRRPPGSIDTQYFGPGTRLTVL.

A note on this clone: An end of the junction does not agree with germline; a read error may underlie this. The V gene is TRBV7-9, the J gene TRBJ2-2, with 10 bases identical to TRBD2. CDR3 length equals 12 residues. CDR1 is SEHNR, CDR2 FQNEAQ, per germline (reference sequence). The CDR3 protein is CSSSGGVGELFF. Here the CDR3 DNA reads TGTTCCAGCAGCGGGGGGGTCGGGGAGCTGTTTTTT.

The chain carries TRBV13 and TRBJ2-5; D may be TRBD1 (5 bases). The CDR3 spans 14 residues. V was cut by 2 bases and J by 5 bases, with 12 bases left in between. Germline lookup yields CDR1 PRHDT and CDR2 FYEKMQ (reference sequence). CDR3 protein: CASSLSGRFETQYF. The CDR3 DNA sequence: TGTGCCAGCAGCTTATCAGGGCGTTTTGAGACCCAGTACTTC.

V gene TRBV10-1 combines with J gene TRBJ1-1, with 7 nucleotides matching TRBD1. The CDR3 consists of 14 residues. V shed 2 bases and J 8 bases; nucleotides not matched to a gene: 8. From germline, CDR1 is WNHNN and CDR2 SYGVQD (reference sequence). CDR3 sequence: CASSEARQGAEAFF. CDR3 DNA sequence: TGCGCCAGCAGTGAGGCTAGACAGGGCGCCGAAGCTTTCTTT.

This chain links TRBV5-1 with TRBJ1-4; D is unresolved. The CDR3 spans 18 residues. The germline gives CDR1 SGHRS, CDR2 YFSETQ. V dropped 4 bases and J dropped 6 bases, with 25 bases sitting between them. The CDR3 coding sequence is TGCGCCAGCAGCCCCACCCTGGTCACGGGTCGCATAGATGAAAAACTGTTTTTT. Its protein is CASSPTLVTGRIDEKLFF.

The chain uses TRBV7-9 and TRBJ2-2, with D possibly being TRBD1 (8 bases). The CDR3 sequence is 15 residues long. Trimming shortened V by 5 bases and J by 4 bases, and 14 bases separated the two germline ends. Germline lookup yields CDR1 SEHNR and CDR2 FQNEAQ (reference sequence). The CDR3 sequence is CASSPNRGGTGELFF. DNA for the CDR3: TGTGCCAGCAGCCCTAACAGGGGGGGCACCGGGGAGCTGTTTTTT.

CDR3 protein: CATSRDILSLNSPLHF. The CDR3 nucleotides read TGTGCCACCAGCAGAGATATATTAAGCCTTAATTCACCCCTCCACTTT. The genes are TRBV15 and TRBJ1-6, with D uncertain. CDR1 LNHNV and CDR2 YYDKDF come from the germline V gene (reference sequence). The CDR3 covers 16 residues. The ends were cut back, 0 bases at V and 6 bases at J, with 12 bases in the middle.

The chain links TRBV5-1 to TRBJ2-7; 9 bases agree with TRBD1. The CDR3 extends over 16 amino acids. The V gene end was trimmed by 7 bases and the J gene end by 5 bases; junction bases not matched to a gene: 16. Per germline, CDR1 SGHRS and CDR2 YFSETQ. The CDR3 DNA reads as TGCGCCAGCCGAACGGGACAGGGATGGGTATGGGACGAGCAGTACTTC. Protein sequence: CASRTGQGWVWDEQYF.

On this clone: This sample also contains other DNA sequences that code for the same CDR3. The CDR3 DNA reads TGTGCCAGTAGCCCCGGGACAACGTACGAGCAGTACTTC. Residues: CASSPGTTYEQYF. The chain joins TRBV19 to TRBJ2-7; D is perhaps TRBD1 (6 bases). The V gene lost 6 bases and the J gene lost 4 bases, with 13 bases spanning the gap. Germline values: CDR1 LNHDA, CDR2 SQIVND (reference sequence). The CDR3 has 13 residues.

V is TRBV6-5 and J is TRBJ2-5; D is perhaps TRBD2 (5 bases). The CDR3 covers 14 residues. V dropped 0 bases and J dropped 2 bases, with 7 bases sitting between them. Germline CDR1 reads MNHEY; CDR2 reads SVGAGI. The CDR3 coding sequence is TGTGCCAGCAGTTACTCACCGGGACAAGAGACCCAGTACTTC. It translates to CASSYSPGQETQYF.

The chain has TRBV30 and TRBJ1-1; perhaps TRBD1 as D (6 bases). CDR1 is GTSNPN, CDR2 SVGIG, per germline (reference sequence). This CDR3 contains 16 residues. V gave up 0 bases and J gave up 3 bases, with 17 bases separating them. In DNA, the CDR3 is TGTGCCTGGAGTGTAGGAGGGGGGGTTGAGGACACTGAAGCTTTCTTT. This sequence encodes CAWSVGGGVEDTEAFF. Complete variable domain (other parts from reference TRBV30 and TRBJ1-1): SQTIHQWPATLVQPVGSPLSLECTVEGTSNPNLYWYRQAAGRGLQLLFYSVGIGQISSEVPQNLSASRPQDRQFILSSKKLLLSDSGFYLCAWSVGGGVEDTEAFFGQGTRLTVV.

This clone showed up just once. The V and J genes are TRBV29-1 and TRBJ1-5, with D tentatively TRBD1 (6 bases). The CDR3 spans 12 residues. V gave up 4 bases and J gave up 7 bases, with 11 bases separating them. Germline V gives CDR1 SQVTM, CDR2 ANQGSEA. For the CDR3, the DNA is TGCAGCGTTGGGGGGGGCGCCCAGCCCCAGCATTTT. Residues: CSVGGGAQPQHF.

The chain uses TRBV11-2 and TRBJ1-1; D gene ambiguous. Trimming stripped 1 base from V and 4 bases from J, with 10 bases between. Germline V lookup: CDR1 SGHAT, CDR2 FQNNGV. The length of the CDR3 is 14 residues. The DNA of the CDR3 is TGTGCCAGCAGCTTAGGGAGGGTGAGCACTGAAGCTTTCTTT. Residues: CASSLGRVSTEAFF.

The chain recombines TRBV6-1 with TRBJ2-3, with D perhaps matching TRBD1 (6 bases). In germline, CDR1 is MNHNS, CDR2 SASEGT. Trimming took off 6 bases at V and 2 bases at J, with 15 bases between the two ends. The CDR3 length is 15 residues. Written as DNA, the CDR3 is TGTGCCAGCAGCGACCGGGACACGATCACAGATACGCAGTATTTT. Translated: CASSDRDTITDTQYF.

This clone occurred once. The DNA for the CDR3 is TGTGCCAGCAGTTCTCCGAGCCGACTCTCCTACGAGCAGTACTTC. Translated: CASSSPSRLSYEQYF. This rearrangement joins TRBV6-5 to TRBJ2-7; D unresolved. The CDR3 contains 15 residues. V dropped 4 bases and J dropped 0 bases, with 13 bases sitting between them. Germline-derived CDR1 and CDR2 are MNHEY and SVGAGI.

This clone was seen once. V is TRBV18 and J is TRBJ1-6; 7 bases line up with TRBD1. Germline V CDR1 and CDR2: KGHSH, LQKENI. This CDR3 comprises 15 residues. V shed 3 bases and J 7 bases; nucleotides not matched to a gene: 6. CDR3 region: CASSPQGQSNSPLHF. DNA of the CDR3: TGTGCCAGCTCACCCCAGGGACAGAGCAATTCACCCCTCCACTTT.

V usage is TRBV19 and J usage is TRBJ2-5; 7 nucleotides align to TRBD1. The CDR3 is 16 amino acids. V dropped 5 bases and J dropped 2; count of bases not matched to a gene: 11. Germline CDR1 LNHDA, CDR2 SQIVND (reference sequence). DNA of the CDR3: TGTGCCAGTAGTCGCATCACCGGGACAGTACAAGAGACCCAGTACTTC. Encoded protein: CASSRITGTVQETQYF.

Concerning this clone: Germline and junction disagree at one end, which may indicate a read error. Within the sample, other DNA sequences also encode this same CDR3. V usage is TRBV5-4 and J usage is TRBJ2-1, with 11 positions matching TRBD2. CDR3 length: 14 amino acids. Germline V gene sequence: CDR1 SGHNT, CDR2 YYREEE (reference sequence). In nucleotides, the CDR3 is TGTGCCACCTATCACGGACTAGCGGGCCATGAACAGTTCTTC. The encoded protein is CATYHGLAGHEQFF.

This chain connects TRBV29-1 to TRBJ2-1; tentatively, D is TRBD2 (5 bases). This CDR3 is 15 amino acids long. The germline gives CDR1 SQVTM, CDR2 ANQGSEA. V lost 0 bases, J lost 2 bases, and 11 bases lay in between. The CDR3 is CSVEELEGAYNEQFF. Here the CDR3 DNA reads TGCAGCGTTGAAGAACTAGAGGGTGCCTACAATGAGCAGTTCTTC.

The chain links TRBV27 to TRBJ1-1, with D tentatively TRBD1 (5 bases). CDR1 and CDR2 from the germline V gene are MNHEY and SMNVEV (reference sequence). V was shortened by 3 bases and J by 5 bases, with 16 bases between the two germline ends. This CDR3 region has 15 residues. The CDR3 coding sequence is TGTGCCAGCAGTTTGCAACCGGGACTGGGAACTGAAGCTTTCTTT. Translating it yields CASSLQPGLGTEAFF.